Below are 22 T cell receptor beta chains sequenced from a single sample in a study of blood T cell repertoires in COVID-19. Profiling relied on immunoSEQ multiplex PCR, and the TCRdb table lists in-frame clones only, not all of them. The repertoire holds approximately 670,000 clones, with around 90% as singletons. Sequences were obtained from peripheral blood. The receptors stem from a woman aged 18-35 years with acute or convalescent COVID-19.

V and J are TRBV5-1 and TRBJ1-1; D is perhaps TRBD1 (5 bases). Trimming removed 6 bases from V and 1 base from J, with 13 bases in between. The germline V gene has CDR1 SGHRS and CDR2 YFSETQ. This CDR3 contains 14 residues. The CDR3 protein is CASTSGTSNTEAFF. The DNA of the CDR3 is TGCGCCAGCACCTCGGGGACTTCGAACACTGAAGCTTTCTTT.

This sequence joins TRBV11-2 and TRBJ1-6; tentatively, D is TRBD1 (6 bases). The CDR3 contains 16 residues. Germline CDR1 SGHAT, CDR2 FQNNGV. V lost 1 base and J lost 6, with 13 bases in between. CDR3 nucleotide sequence: TGTGCCAGCAGCTTAGGCAGGGGTACGAGTAATTCACCCCTCCACTTT. Protein sequence: CASSLGRGTSNSPLHF.

This clone was seen just once. The chain employs TRBV7-2 and TRBJ1-1; no definite D call. Trimming removed 5 bases from V and 7 bases from J, with 20 bases in between. Germline CDR1 SGHTA, CDR2 FQGNSA. This CDR3 region has 15 residues. The CDR3 sequence: CASSEVSGGPIEAFF. CDR3 DNA: TGTGCCAGCAGCGAAGTTTCGGGAGGGCCGATTGAAGCTTTCTTT.

The rearrangement links TRBV24-1 to TRBJ1-5; a possible D gene is TRBD1 (6 bases). V dropped 6 bases and J dropped 4 bases, with 9 bases sitting between them. The length of the CDR3 is 13 residues. Germline lookup yields CDR1 KGHDR and CDR2 SFDVKD. The CDR3 here is CATSSQGNQPQHF. The CDR3 region has the DNA TGTGCCACCAGTTCCCAGGGGAATCAGCCCCAGCATTTT.

The chain uses TRBV5-4 and TRBJ2-5; TRBD2 agrees at 8 bases. There are 15 residues in the CDR3. V was clipped by 0 bases and J by 4 bases; unmatched bases: 5. The germline V gene has CDR1 SGHNT and CDR2 YYREEE (reference sequence). The CDR3 protein is CASSLVGTSGETQYF. CDR3 sequence (DNA): TGTGCCAGCAGCTTGGTGGGGACTAGTGGAGAGACCCAGTACTTC. Complete variable domain (other parts from reference TRBV5-4 and TRBJ2-5): ETGVTQSPTHLIKTRGQQVTLRCSSQSGHNTVSWYQQALGQGPQFIFQYYREEENGRGNFPPRFSGLQFPNYSSELNVNALELDDSALYLCASSLVGTSGETQYFGPGTRLLVL.

This rearrangement joins TRBV5-8 to TRBJ2-5; TRBD1 agrees at 7 bases. This CDR3 is built from 14 residues. CDR1 SGHTS and CDR2 YDEGEE come from the germline V gene. V dropped 4 bases and J dropped 0; count of bases not matched to a gene: 3. CDR3 nucleotide sequence: TGTGCCAGCAGCCAGGGGGAGTACCAAGAGACCCAGTACTTC. Its translation is CASSQGEYQETQYF.

The chain couples TRBV5-1 to TRBJ1-1; 7 nucleotides agree with TRBD1. The CDR3 is 16 amino acids. From germline, CDR1 is SGHRS and CDR2 YFSETQ. With 1 base clipped from V and 5 bases from J, the junction kept 11 bases outside the gene matches. The chain's CDR3 is CASSLQQGEGLTEAFF. The CDR3 DNA reads as TGCGCCAGCAGCTTGCAGCAGGGGGAAGGGTTAACTGAAGCTTTCTTT.

The chain uses TRBV19 and TRBJ1-1; 8 bases agree with TRBD1. Germline V gene sequence: CDR1 LNHDA, CDR2 SQIVND (reference sequence). J was trimmed by 6 bases and V by 4 bases; bases with no gene match: 7. The CDR3 has 14 residues. The chain's CDR3 is CASSTGGAFSEAFF. The DNA for the CDR3 is TGTGCCAGTAGTACAGGGGGCGCTTTCTCTGAAGCTTTCTTT.

In its sample, this clone was seen once. The chain joins TRBV30 to TRBJ1-5, with a tentative D call TRBD1 (5 bases). Looked up from germline, CDR1 is GTSNPN and CDR2 is SVGIG (reference sequence). The CDR3 runs to 15 residues. Trimming took off 0 bases at V and 6 bases at J, with 15 bases between the two ends. The CDR3 sequence is CAWSVRAGICQPQHF. In DNA, the CDR3 is TGTGCCTGGAGTGTACGGGCAGGGATATGTCAGCCCCAGCATTTT.

The chain is built from TRBV6-5 and TRBJ1-1; 9 bases line up with TRBD1. Germline CDR1 and CDR2: MNHEY and SVGAGI. J lost 5 bases, V lost 2 bases, and 9 bases had no gene match. The CDR3 sequence is 16 residues long. CDR3 DNA sequence: TGTGCCAGCAGTTACCGGGCGGGACAGGGAGGTACTGAAGCTTTCTTT. Translating gives CASSYRAGQGGTEAFF.

The chain uses TRBV5-6 and TRBJ1-1; unclear D gene. This CDR3 is built from 15 residues. CDR1 is SGHDT, CDR2 YYEEEE, per germline. The V and J ends lost 6 bases and 6 bases respectively, with 21 bases between them. CDR3 DNA: TGTGCCAGCACCCCAAATCAAAGGAGGGCCGCTGAAGCTTTCTTT. It is translated as CASTPNQRRAAEAFF.

V gene TRBV12-3 or TRBV12-4 combines with J gene TRBJ2-2; 7 bases match TRBD1. Trimming at V came to 6 bases and at J to 6 bases, leaving 4 bases not matched to a gene. The CDR3 loop spans 13 amino acids. This chain's CDR3 is CASRKQGSGELFF. CDR3 bases: TGTGCCAGCAGGAAACAGGGGTCCGGGGAGCTGTTTTTT.

The rearrangement links TRBV7-3 to TRBJ2-2; the D gene is possibly TRBD1 (7 bases). CDR3 length equals 15 residues. V was shortened by 5 bases and J by 7 bases, with 17 bases between the two germline ends. Germline CDR1 reads SGHTA; CDR2 reads FQGTGA. This chain's CDR3 is CASSTDPQGGGELFF. As DNA, the CDR3 is TGTGCCAGCAGCACCGACCCCCAGGGGGGCGGGGAGCTGTTTTTT.

V is TRBV19 and J is TRBJ1-2; D not resolved. V gave up 3 bases and J gave up 1 base, with 9 bases separating them. This CDR3 has 14 residues. Germline V CDR1 and CDR2: LNHDA, SQIVND (reference sequence). CDR3 in DNA: TGTGCCAGTAGTATGTTCGTTTATAACTATGGCTACACCTTC. Its protein is CASSMFVYNYGYTF.

On this clone itself: Germline is not matched at one junction end, which may reflect a read error. The J gene is TRBJ2-7, the V gene TRBV6-2 or TRBV6-3, with D perhaps TRBD1 (6 bases). In germline, CDR1 is MNHEY, CDR2 SVGEGT. The CDR3 sequence is 19 residues long. The CDR3 protein is CASSPMDMGALWGDYGQYF. The CDR3 DNA reads as TGTGCCAGCAGTCCAATGGACATGGGGGCCTTATGGGGAGATTACGGGCAGTACTTC.

This chain joins TRBV15 and TRBJ1-1, with D unclear. V lost 5 bases, J lost 2 bases, and 9 bases lay in between. CDR3 length: 13 amino acids. Germline-derived CDR1 and CDR2 are LNHNV and YYDKDF (reference sequence). The CDR3 region has the DNA TGTGCCACCAGCGGCAGGCGTAACACTGAAGCTTTCTTT. Translation gives CATSGRRNTEAFF.

A single count supports this clone. The V and J genes are TRBV2 and TRBJ1-1; D may be TRBD1 (6 bases). The CDR3 runs 11 residues. Trimming took off 10 bases at V and 4 bases at J, with 10 bases between the two ends. Germline V lookup: CDR1 SNHLY, CDR2 FYNNEI. The CDR3 bases are TGTGCCAACAGGGTCGGCACTGAAGCTTTCTTT. It specifies CANRVGTEAFF.

The chain joins TRBV12-5 to TRBJ2-5; 7 bases match TRBD1. V lost 7 bases to trimming and J lost 5 bases; unmatched junction nucleotides: 10. CDR3 length equals 14 residues. The V gene's germline CDR1 is LGHNT and CDR2 FRNRAP. As DNA, the CDR3 is TGTGCTAGTGCGGTCCTGACAGGGATGGAGACCCAGTACTTC. It codes for CASAVLTGMETQYF.

This chain connects TRBV9 to TRBJ2-1, with TRBD1 identical over 9 bases. J gave up 6 bases and V 4 bases, and 11 bases lay outside the gene matches. CDR3 length: 16 amino acids. Per the germline V gene, CDR1 is SGDLS and CDR2 is YYNGEE. The CDR3 spells CASSPWAGTGRNEQFF. For the CDR3, the DNA is TGTGCCAGCAGCCCCTGGGCCGGGACAGGGCGCAATGAGCAGTTCTTC.

J is TRBJ2-1 and V is TRBV4-3, with 10 nucleotides matching TRBD2. This CDR3 contains 17 residues. CDR1 and CDR2 (germline): LGHNA, YSLEER. V lost 4 bases and J lost 6; bases outside the gene matches: 12. CDR3 protein: CASSPVRSSGGGNEQFF. The CDR3 DNA reads TGCGCCAGCAGCCCCGTGAGATCTAGCGGGGGAGGCAATGAGCAGTTCTTC.

This rearrangement joins TRBV5-1 to TRBJ2-1; 10 nucleotides align to TRBD2. Germline assignment: CDR1 SGHRS and CDR2 YFSETQ. The CDR3 has 14 amino acids. V trimming: 8 bases; J trimming: 4 bases; junction bases outside the gene matches: 6. The chain's CDR3 is CASTRTSGYNEQFF. CDR3 DNA: TGCGCCAGTACAAGGACTAGCGGATACAATGAGCAGTTCTTC.

The genes are TRBV30 and TRBJ1-4, with D unresolved. The V end lost 0 bases, the J end lost 8 bases, and 10 bases lay between the germline ends. The CDR3 contains 13 residues. Germline V CDR1 and CDR2: GTSNPN, SVGIG (reference sequence). The CDR3 spells CAWSVDRGEKLFF. The CDR3 DNA reads as TGTGCCTGGAGTGTAGACCGAGGGGAAAAACTGTTTTTT.